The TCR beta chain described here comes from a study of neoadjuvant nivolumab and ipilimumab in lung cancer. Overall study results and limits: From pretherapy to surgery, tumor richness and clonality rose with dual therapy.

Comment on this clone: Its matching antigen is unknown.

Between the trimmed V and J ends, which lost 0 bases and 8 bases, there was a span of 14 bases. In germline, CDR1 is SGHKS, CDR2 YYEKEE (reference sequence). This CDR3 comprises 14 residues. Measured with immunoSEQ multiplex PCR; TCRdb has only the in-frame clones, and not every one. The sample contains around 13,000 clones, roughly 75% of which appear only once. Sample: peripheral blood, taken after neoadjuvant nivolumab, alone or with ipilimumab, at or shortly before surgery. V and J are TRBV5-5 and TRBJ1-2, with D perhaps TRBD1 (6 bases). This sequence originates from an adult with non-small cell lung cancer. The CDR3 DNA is TGTGCCAGCAGCTTGGGTTGGGGGGCGCGCGGCTACACCTTC. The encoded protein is CASSLGWGARGYTF.